One sample yielded the 15 T cell receptor beta chains listed below, sequenced in a study of post-analysis software for immune sequencing data. Study results and limitations: A handful of TRBV segments were significantly more frequent in patients than in controls. TRBV5-6, TRBV5-1 and TRBV20-1 were among these segments.

For these TCRs, the target antigens are not known. TCR beta cDNA libraries included unique molecular identifiers. TCRdb itself ran the PCR reads through MiXCR, one entry per CDR3 protein. Among hundreds of thousands of distinct CDR3 sequences listed, about 32% were seen once. Sequenced: blood. All receptors derive from a girl aged 5 to 17 with multiple sclerosis.

This clonotype was seen more than once but under ten times. In DNA, the CDR3 is TGTGCCAGCAGTTACACCCTGGAGACCCAGTACTTC. Its protein product is CASSYTLETQYF. The gene calls are TRBV6-2 or TRBV6-3 and TRBJ2-5; D ambiguous. V was pared by 2 bases and J by 5 bases, with 6 bases between. Germline CDR1 MNHEY, CDR2 SVGEGT. This CDR3 contains 12 residues.

As regards this clonotype: A read error may be the cause here, since a much bigger clone is one base away. J is TRBJ2-5 and V is TRBV27, with D possibly TRBD2 on 5 matching bases. The CDR3 contains 14 residues. Per germline, CDR1 MNHEY and CDR2 SMNVEV (reference sequence). Trimming took off 2 bases at V and 11 bases at J, with 18 bases between the two ends. The CDR3 here is CASSLKRPAEEQYF. The DNA of the CDR3 is TGTGCCAGCAGTTTAAAGCGGCCGGCGGAGGAGCAGTACTTC.

The CDR3 here is CASRPALGGQFEQYF. As DNA, the CDR3 is TGTGCCAGCAGACCCGCACTCGGGGGGCAGTTCGAGCAGTACTTC. V usage is TRBV12-3 or TRBV12-4 and J usage is TRBJ2-5, with a possible D match to TRBD2 (7 bases). The DNA end lines up better with TRBJ2-7; the J call may be wrong. This CDR3 is 15 amino acids long.

This chain connects TRBV6-2 or TRBV6-3 to TRBJ2-7, with 10 bases that match TRBD2. Trimming cost V 0 bases and J 6 bases; bases outside gene matches: 2. There are 14 residues in the CDR3. Germline-derived CDR1 and CDR2 are MNHEY and SVGEGT. The CDR3 DNA reads as TGTGCCAGCAGTTACTCCGGGACTAGCGTCGAGCAGTACTTC. This encodes CASSYSGTSVEQYF.

V usage is TRBV27 and J usage is TRBJ1-5; possible D gene TRBD1, 5 bases. The germline V gene encodes CDR1 MNHEY and CDR2 SMNVEV (reference sequence). The CDR3 has 14 residues. Trimming stripped 8 bases from V and 7 bases from J, with 18 bases between. The CDR3 region is CASRGGLGWQPQHF. CDR3 in DNA: TGTGCCAGCCGGGGGGGTTTAGGCTGGCAGCCCCAGCATTTT.

V gene TRBV7-2 combines with J gene TRBJ1-6; D is undetermined. Germline V lookup: CDR1 SGHTA, CDR2 FQGNSA. The CDR3 spans 13 residues. Deletions cut 1 base from V and 8 bases from J, with 6 bases between. The CDR3 DNA follows: TGTGCCAGCAGCTTAGAGACCTATTCACCCCTCCACTTT. As protein: CASSLETYSPLHF. The whole variable domain, remainder taken from reference TRBV7-2 and TRBJ1-6, is GAGVSQSPSNKVTEKGKDVELRCDPISGHTALYWYRQSLGQGLEFLIYFQGNSAPDKSGLPSDRFSAERTGGSVSTLTIQRTQQEDSAVYLCASSLETYSPLHFGNGTRLTVT.

The J gene is TRBJ1-6, the V gene TRBV10-3; weak D call: TRBD1 (5 bases). Trimming took off 6 bases at V and 6 bases at J, with 15 bases between the two ends. Germline CDR1 is ENHRY and CDR2 is SYGVKD. CDR3 length: 15 amino acids. DNA for the CDR3: TGTGCCATCAGCCCTAACCGGGACCTTAATTCACCCCTCCACTTT. This encodes CAISPNRDLNSPLHF.

This clonotype has more than one count but fewer than ten. The genes are TRBV11-2 and TRBJ1-2; D possibly corresponds to TRBD1 (6 bases). The CDR3 has 13 amino acids. The germline CDR1 and CDR2 sequences are SGHAT and FQNNGV. The V end was cut by 5 bases, the J end by 5 bases, with 12 bases between. Written as DNA, the CDR3 is TGTGCCAGCAGCCCTACCACAGGGTATGGCTACACCTTC. Translating it yields CASSPTTGYGYTF. Full variable domain (missing parts from reference TRBV11-2 and TRBJ1-2): EAGVAQSPRYKIIEKRQSVAFWCNPISGHATLYWYQQILGQGPKLLIQFQNNGVVDDSQLPKDRFSAERLKGVDSTLKIQPAKLEDSAVYLCASSPTTGYGYTFGSGTRLTVV.

The CDR3 here is CASSLPEIWPEAFF. The CDR3 DNA is TGTGCCAGCAGCTTACCCGAGATTTGGCCTGAAGCTTTCTTT. The chain is built from TRBV7-2 and TRBJ1-1; no firm D call. V lost 2 bases, J lost 6 bases, and 13 bases lay in between. The CDR3 runs to 14 residues. Germline values: CDR1 SGHTA, CDR2 FQGNSA.

V usage is TRBV27 and J usage is TRBJ2-7; 8 nucleotides match TRBD1. The J segment lost 2 bases and the V segment lost 4 bases, leaving 7 bases of the junction unmatched. Germline assignment: CDR1 MNHEY and CDR2 SMNVEV (reference sequence). CDR3 length equals 15 residues. The CDR3 spells CASSSSGTGPYEQYF. DNA for the CDR3: TGTGCCAGCAGTTCATCCGGGACAGGACCCTACGAGCAGTACTTC.

This clonotype came up a few times. This chain links TRBV12-3 or TRBV12-4 with TRBJ1-2; D is undetermined. The CDR3 has 12 amino acids. V was trimmed by 8 bases and J by 0 bases, leaving 7 bases between them. DNA of the CDR3: TGTGCCAGCTCACCCGCTAACTATGGCTACACCTTC. Translated: CASSPANYGYTF.

In this sample, this clonotype turned up many times. The V call is TRBV7-9, the J call TRBJ2-7; unclear D gene. CDR1 and CDR2 from the germline V gene are SEHNR and FQNEAQ (reference sequence). Trimming removed 5 bases at V and 6 bases at J, with 11 bases between. This CDR3 spans 12 amino acids. The CDR3 bases are TGTGCCAGCAGCGTCCTCGGCGCCGAGCAGTACTTC. It is translated as CASSVLGAEQYF.

This clonotype showed up just a few times. J is TRBJ1-2 and V is TRBV6-1; 7 bases match TRBD1. V was clipped by 5 bases and J by 2 bases; unmatched bases: 8. Per germline, CDR1 MNHNS and CDR2 SASEGT. The CDR3 consists of 15 residues. In DNA form, the CDR3 reads TGTGCCAGCAGTTTTTACGGGACAGAGAACTATGGCTACACCTTC. It specifies CASSFYGTENYGYTF.

This sequence joins TRBV29-1 and TRBJ2-2; 7 nucleotides match TRBD1. The CDR3 is 13 amino acids. Germline lookup yields CDR1 SQVTM and CDR2 ANQGSEA. Trimming cost V 6 bases and J 10 bases; bases outside gene matches: 11. CDR3 protein: CSVVETGAEELFF. The DNA for the CDR3 is TGCAGCGTCGTGGAAACAGGGGCCGAGGAGCTGTTTTTT.

This clonotype was seen once. The rearrangement joins TRBV12-3 or TRBV12-4 to TRBJ2-3; no reliable D call. V was pared by 6 bases and J by 5 bases, with 9 bases between. The CDR3 contains 12 residues. CDR3 DNA: TGTGCCAGCAGGGCAGAAAGAGATACGCAGTATTTT. It yields the protein CASRAERDTQYF.